This TCR beta chain was sequenced during a study of T cell repertoires in cytomegalovirus infection. The overall study: It was recently identified HLA-C-restricted and well-studied HLA-B-restricted CMV epitopes that the study used. Public TCR beta signatures were indicative of both CMV infection and a matching HLA type.

One entry per CDR3 protein, called by TCRdb with MiXCR from the reads. Among approximately 470,000 distinct CDR3 sequences listed, roughly 42% were seen once. The CDR3 consists of 13 residues. CDR1 and CDR2 (germline): SEHNR, FQNEAQ (reference sequence). As for this clonotype: Its antigen is as yet unknown.

Study results and limitations: Dominant in the ex vivo response were TCR beta clonotypes restricted by HLA-C and specific for CMV. Cumulated frequencies of public TCR beta families served to identify carriers of CMV plus the relevant HLA.

The sequenced sample was cultured PBMCs, obtained from culture after CMV antigen stimulation. The receptor was isolated from a human donor in good health (CMV status not recorded). Some clones in this sample may be carry-over from other donors' samples. The gene calls are TRBV7-9 and TRBJ2-1; maybe TRBD2 (6 bases). The CDR3 bases are TGTGGTGGCGGGACCTCTTACTACAATGAGCAGTTCTTC. The encoded protein is CGGGTSYYNEQFF.